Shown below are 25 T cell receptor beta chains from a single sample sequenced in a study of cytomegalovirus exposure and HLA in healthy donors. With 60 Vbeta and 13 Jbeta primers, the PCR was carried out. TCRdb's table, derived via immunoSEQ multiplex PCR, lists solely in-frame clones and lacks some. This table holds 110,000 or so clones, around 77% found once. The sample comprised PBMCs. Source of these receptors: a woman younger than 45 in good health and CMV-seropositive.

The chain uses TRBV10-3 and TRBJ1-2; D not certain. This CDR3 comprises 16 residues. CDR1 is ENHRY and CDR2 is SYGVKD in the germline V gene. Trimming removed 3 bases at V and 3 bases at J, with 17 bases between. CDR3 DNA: TGTGCCATCAGTGAATTATACGGATCCGCGGACTATGGCTACACCTTC. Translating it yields CAISELYGSADYGYTF.

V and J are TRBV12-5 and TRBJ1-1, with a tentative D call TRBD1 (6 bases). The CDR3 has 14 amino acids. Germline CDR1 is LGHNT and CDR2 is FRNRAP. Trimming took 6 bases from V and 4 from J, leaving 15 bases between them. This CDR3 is CASGGQSAGTEAFF. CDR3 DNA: TGTGCTAGTGGGGGACAATCCGCGGGCACTGAAGCTTTCTTT.

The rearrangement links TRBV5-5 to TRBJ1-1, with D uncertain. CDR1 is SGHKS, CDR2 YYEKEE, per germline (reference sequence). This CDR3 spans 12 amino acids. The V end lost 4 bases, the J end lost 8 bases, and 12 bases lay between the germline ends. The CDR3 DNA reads TGTGCCAGCAGCCTAGGAACAACGGAAGCTTTCTTT. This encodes CASSLGTTEAFF. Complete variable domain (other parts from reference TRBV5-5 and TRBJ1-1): DAGVTQSPTHLIKTRGQQVTLRCSPISGHKSVSWYQQVLGQGPQFIFQYYEKEERGRGNFPDRFSARQFPNYSSELNVNALLLGDSALYLCASSLGTTEAFFGQGTRLTVV.

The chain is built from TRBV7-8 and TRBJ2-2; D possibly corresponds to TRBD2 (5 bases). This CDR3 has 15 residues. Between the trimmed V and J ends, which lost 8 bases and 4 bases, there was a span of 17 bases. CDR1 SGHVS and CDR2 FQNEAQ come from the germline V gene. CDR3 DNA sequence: TGTGCCAGCGTATGGGCGATAGGGAGCACCGGGGAGCTGTTTTTT. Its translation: CASVWAIGSTGELFF.

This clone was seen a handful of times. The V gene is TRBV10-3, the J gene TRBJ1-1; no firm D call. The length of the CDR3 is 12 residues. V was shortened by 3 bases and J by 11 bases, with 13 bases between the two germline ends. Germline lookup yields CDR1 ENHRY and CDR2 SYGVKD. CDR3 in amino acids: CAISESSNAAFF. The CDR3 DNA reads TGTGCCATCAGTGAATCGTCCAACGCGGCTTTCTTT.

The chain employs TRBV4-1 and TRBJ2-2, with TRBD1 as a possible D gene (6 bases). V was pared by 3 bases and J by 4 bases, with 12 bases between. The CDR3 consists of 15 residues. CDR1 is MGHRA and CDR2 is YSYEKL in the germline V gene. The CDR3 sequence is CASSHRTALTGELFF. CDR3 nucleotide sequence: TGCGCCAGCAGCCATCGGACAGCGCTCACCGGGGAGCTGTTTTTT.

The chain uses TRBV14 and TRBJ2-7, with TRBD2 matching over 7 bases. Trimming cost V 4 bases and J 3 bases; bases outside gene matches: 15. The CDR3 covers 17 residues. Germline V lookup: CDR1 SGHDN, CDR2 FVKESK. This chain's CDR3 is CASSRGGTLGPLYEQYF. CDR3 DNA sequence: TGTGCCAGCAGCCGGGGGGGGACCCTGGGACCTCTCTACGAGCAGTACTTC.

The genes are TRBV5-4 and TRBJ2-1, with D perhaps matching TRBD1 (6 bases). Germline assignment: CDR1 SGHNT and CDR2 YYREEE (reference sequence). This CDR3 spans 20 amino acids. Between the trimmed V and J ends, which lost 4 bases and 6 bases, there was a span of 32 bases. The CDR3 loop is CASSAFPLLLAQTGPNEQFF. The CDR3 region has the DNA TGTGCCAGCAGCGCCTTCCCCTTACTATTGGCACAAACAGGGCCCAATGAGCAGTTCTTC.

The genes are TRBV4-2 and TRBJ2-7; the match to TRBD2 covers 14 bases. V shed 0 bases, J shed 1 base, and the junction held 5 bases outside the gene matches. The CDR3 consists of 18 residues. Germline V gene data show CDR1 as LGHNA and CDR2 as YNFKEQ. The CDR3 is CASSQEGLAGVFSYEQYF. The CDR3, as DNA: TGTGCCAGCAGCCAAGAGGGACTAGCGGGAGTCTTTTCCTACGAGCAGTACTTC.

CDR3 residues: CASSTPGQGAETQYF. Written as DNA, the CDR3 is TGTGCCAGTAGTACCCCGGGACAGGGGGCTGAAACGCAGTATTTT. The V and J genes are TRBV19 and TRBJ2-3; TRBD1 aligns across 12 bases. Germline trimming cut 4 bases from V and 9 bases from J; bases unmatched to any gene: 8. The CDR3 is 15 amino acids. CDR1 is LNHDA, CDR2 SQIVND, per germline (reference sequence).

CDR3 residues: CASSPGTSTFF. For the CDR3, the DNA is TGTGCCAGCAGCCCCGGGACTAGCACGTTCTTC. V usage is TRBV7-9 and J usage is TRBJ2-1; TRBD2 agrees at 9 bases. V shed 5 bases, J shed 15 bases, and the junction held 5 bases outside the gene matches. Per germline, CDR1 SEHNR and CDR2 FQNEAQ (reference sequence). The CDR3 is made up of 11 amino acids.

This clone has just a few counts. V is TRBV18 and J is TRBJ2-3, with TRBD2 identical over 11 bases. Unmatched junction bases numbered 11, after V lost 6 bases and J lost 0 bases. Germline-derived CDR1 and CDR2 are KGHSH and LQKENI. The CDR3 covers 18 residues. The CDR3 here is CASSLTSGGATSTDTQYF. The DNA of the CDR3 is TGTGCCAGCTCGCTCACTAGCGGGGGAGCGACTAGCACAGATACGCAGTATTTT.

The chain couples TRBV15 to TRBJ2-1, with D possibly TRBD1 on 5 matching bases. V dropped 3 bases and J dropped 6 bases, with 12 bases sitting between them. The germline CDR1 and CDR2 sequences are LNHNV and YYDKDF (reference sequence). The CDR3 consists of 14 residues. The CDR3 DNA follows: TGTGCCACCAGCAGCCCAGGGCCCCCCAATGAGCAGTTCTTC. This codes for CATSSPGPPNEQFF. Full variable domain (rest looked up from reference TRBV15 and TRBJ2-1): DAMVIQNPRYQVTQFGKPVTLSCSQTLNHNVMYWYQQKSSQAPKLLFHYYDKDFNNEADTPDNFQSRRPNTSFCFLDIRSPGLGDTAMYLCATSSPGPPNEQFFGPGTRLTVL.

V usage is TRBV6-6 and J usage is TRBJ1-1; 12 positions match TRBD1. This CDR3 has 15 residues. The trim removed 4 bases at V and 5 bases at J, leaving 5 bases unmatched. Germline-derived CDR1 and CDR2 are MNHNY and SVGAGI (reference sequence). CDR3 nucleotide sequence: TGTGCCAGCAGTTCCCCGGGACAGGGGGCGACTGAAGCTTTCTTT. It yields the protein CASSSPGQGATEAFF.

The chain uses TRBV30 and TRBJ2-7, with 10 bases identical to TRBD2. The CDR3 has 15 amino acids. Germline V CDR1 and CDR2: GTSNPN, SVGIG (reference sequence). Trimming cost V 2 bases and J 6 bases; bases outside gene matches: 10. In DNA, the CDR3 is TGTGCCTGGAGTTACGGGCTAGCGGGAGTTAGCGAGCAGTACTTC. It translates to CAWSYGLAGVSEQYF.

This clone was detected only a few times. CDR3 sequence reads: CASSPRRDRAYEQYF. DNA of the CDR3: TGCGCCAGCAGTCCTAGACGGGACAGGGCCTACGAGCAGTACTTC. The rearrangement joins TRBV5-1 to TRBJ2-7; 9 nucleotides align to TRBD1. The CDR3 has 15 residues. Germline lookup yields CDR1 SGHRS and CDR2 YFSETQ. V lost 5 bases and J lost 2; bases outside the gene matches: 8.

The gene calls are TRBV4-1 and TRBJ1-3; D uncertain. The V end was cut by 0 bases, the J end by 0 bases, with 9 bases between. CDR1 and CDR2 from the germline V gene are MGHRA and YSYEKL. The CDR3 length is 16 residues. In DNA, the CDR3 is TGCGCCAGCAGCCAAGATCCTTACACCTCTGGAAACACCATATATTTT. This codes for CASSQDPYTSGNTIYF.

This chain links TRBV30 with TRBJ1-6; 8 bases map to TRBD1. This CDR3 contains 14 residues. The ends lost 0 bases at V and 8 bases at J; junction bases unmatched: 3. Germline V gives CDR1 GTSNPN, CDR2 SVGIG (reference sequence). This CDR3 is CAWSVTGVDSPLHF. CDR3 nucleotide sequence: TGTGCCTGGAGTGTGACAGGGGTTGATTCACCCCTCCACTTT.

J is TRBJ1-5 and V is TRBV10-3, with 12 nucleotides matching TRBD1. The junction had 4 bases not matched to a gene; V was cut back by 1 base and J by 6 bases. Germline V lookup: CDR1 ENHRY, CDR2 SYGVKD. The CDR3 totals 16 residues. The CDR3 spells CAISEFGTGGFQPQHF. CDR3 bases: TGTGCCATCAGTGAGTTCGGGACAGGGGGCTTTCAGCCCCAGCATTTT.

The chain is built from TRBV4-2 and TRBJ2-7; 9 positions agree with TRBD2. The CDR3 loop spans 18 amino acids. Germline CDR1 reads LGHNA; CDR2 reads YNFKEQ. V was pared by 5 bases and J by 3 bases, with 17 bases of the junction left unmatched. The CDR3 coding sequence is TGTGCCAGCAGCTATACCTCCGAGGGTAGCGGGGGCCTCTACGAGCAGTACTTC. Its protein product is CASSYTSEGSGGLYEQYF.

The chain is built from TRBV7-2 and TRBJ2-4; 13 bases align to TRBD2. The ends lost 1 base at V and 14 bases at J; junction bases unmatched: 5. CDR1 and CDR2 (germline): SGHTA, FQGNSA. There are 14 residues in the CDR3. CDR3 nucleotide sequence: TGTGCCAGCAGCTTAGACTGGACTAGCGGGAGAGAGTACTTC. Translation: CASSLDWTSGREYF.

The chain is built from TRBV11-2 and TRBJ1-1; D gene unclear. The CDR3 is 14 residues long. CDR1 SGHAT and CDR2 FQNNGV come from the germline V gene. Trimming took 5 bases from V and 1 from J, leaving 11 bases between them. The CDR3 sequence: CASSLHSGNTEAFF. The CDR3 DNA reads TGTGCCAGCAGCCTACATTCGGGGAACACTGAAGCTTTCTTT. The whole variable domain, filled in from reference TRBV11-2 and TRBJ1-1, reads EAGVAQSPRYKIIEKRQSVAFWCNPISGHATLYWYQQILGQGPKLLIQFQNNGVVDDSQLPKDRFSAERLKGVDSTLKIQPAKLEDSAVYLCASSLHSGNTEAFFGQGTRLTVV.

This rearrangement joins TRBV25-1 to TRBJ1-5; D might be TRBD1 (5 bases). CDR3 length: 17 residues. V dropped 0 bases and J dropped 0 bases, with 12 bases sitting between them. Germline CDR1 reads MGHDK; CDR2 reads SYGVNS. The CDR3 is CASSEYRGEDSNQPQHF. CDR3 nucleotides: TGTGCCAGCAGTGAATATAGAGGGGAGGATAGCAATCAGCCCCAGCATTTT.

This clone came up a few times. In nucleotides, the CDR3 is TGTGCCAGCAGCCACAGCGGGGGTTGGTCCTACGAGCAGTACTTC. Translating it yields CASSHSGGWSYEQYF. V gene TRBV5-6 combines with J gene TRBJ2-7; TRBD2 matches 8 bases. CDR3 length: 15 amino acids. Trimming took 4 bases from V and 1 from J; bases not matched to a gene: 7. CDR1 is SGHDT, CDR2 YYEEEE, per germline.

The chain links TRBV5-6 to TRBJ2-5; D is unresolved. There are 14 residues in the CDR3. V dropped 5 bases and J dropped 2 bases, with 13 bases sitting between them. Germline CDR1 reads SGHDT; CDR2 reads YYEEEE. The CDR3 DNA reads TGTGCCAGCAGATCGGGTACGGGTCAAGAGACCCAGTACTTC. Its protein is CASRSGTGQETQYF. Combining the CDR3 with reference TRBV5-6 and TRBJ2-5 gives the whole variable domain DAGVTQSPTHLIKTRGQQVTLRCSPKSGHDTVSWYQQALGQGPQFIFQYYEEEERQRGNFPDRFSGHQFPNYSSELNVNALLLGDSALYLCASRSGTGQETQYFGPGTRLLVL.